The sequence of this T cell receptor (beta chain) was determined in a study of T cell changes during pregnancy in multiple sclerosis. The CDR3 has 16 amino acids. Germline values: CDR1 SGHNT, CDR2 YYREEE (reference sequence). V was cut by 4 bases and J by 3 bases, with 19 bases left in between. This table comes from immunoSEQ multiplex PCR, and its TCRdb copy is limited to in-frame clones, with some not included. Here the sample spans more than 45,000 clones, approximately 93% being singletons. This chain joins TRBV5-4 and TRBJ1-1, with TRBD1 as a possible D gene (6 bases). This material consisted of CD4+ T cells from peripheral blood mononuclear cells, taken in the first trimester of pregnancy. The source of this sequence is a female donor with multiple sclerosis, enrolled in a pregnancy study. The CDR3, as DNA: TGTGCCAGCAGCACTGGTCGAGGGCAGGGGTACACTGAAGCTTTCTTT. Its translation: CASSTGRGQGYTEAFF.